The sequence of this T cell receptor beta chain was determined in a study of CD8 T cells in acute hepatitis C reinfection. Germline V lookup: CDR1 SEHNR, CDR2 FQNEAQ (reference sequence). Trimming removed 4 bases from V and 7 bases from J; junction bases left unmatched: 5. The CDR3 is 15 residues long. Repertoires were generated with immunoSEQ multiplex PCR, while TCRdb's copy carries only in-frame clones and drops some. Seen here are tens of thousands of clones, 85% to 90% observed once, and the top ten hold 0.4% to 0.5%. The time point denotes: naive CD8 control sorted from an acute-time-point sample.

The TCR sequence derives from a man aged 25-45 years with chronic hepatitis C. The chain employs TRBV7-9 and TRBJ1-5; TRBD1 matches at 12 bases. Sequenced input: naive CD8+ T cells from PBMCs. This CDR3 is CASSWGQGAGQPQHF. CDR3 sequence (DNA): TGTGCCAGCAGCTGGGGACAGGGGGCGGGACAGCCCCAGCATTTT.